This T cell receptor (beta chain) comes out of a study of blood T cell repertoires in COVID-19. Overall study: Samples came from the United States, Italy and Spain, spanning acute and convalescent COVID-19. The cDNA or gDNA used as material had been derived from T cells, B-cell-depleted T cells, or PBMCs.

This CDR3 contains 13 residues. CDR1 DFQATT and CDR2 SNEGSKA come from the germline V gene (reference sequence). Unmatched junction bases numbered 11, after V lost 3 bases and J lost 12 bases. In the original workflow: Researchers report that nucleated cell counts were estimated from reference gene primer amplification. Some clones are missing from TCRdb's copy, which holds only in-frame ones; the method was immunoSEQ multiplex PCR. Clone size and the V and J calls come from that table; the DNA yielded D and trimming. This sample has about 240,000 clones; approximately 87% occur once, and the top ten carry roughly 5.8%. This clone was observed once.

Sample: peripheral blood. This receptor was obtained from a man in his sixties with acute or convalescent COVID-19. The rearrangement joins TRBV20-1 to TRBJ2-7; 10 bases match TRBD2. This CDR3 reads CSASLAGAGGLYF. Here the CDR3 DNA reads TGCAGTGCTAGTCTAGCGGGAGCCGGGGGTCTGTACTTC.